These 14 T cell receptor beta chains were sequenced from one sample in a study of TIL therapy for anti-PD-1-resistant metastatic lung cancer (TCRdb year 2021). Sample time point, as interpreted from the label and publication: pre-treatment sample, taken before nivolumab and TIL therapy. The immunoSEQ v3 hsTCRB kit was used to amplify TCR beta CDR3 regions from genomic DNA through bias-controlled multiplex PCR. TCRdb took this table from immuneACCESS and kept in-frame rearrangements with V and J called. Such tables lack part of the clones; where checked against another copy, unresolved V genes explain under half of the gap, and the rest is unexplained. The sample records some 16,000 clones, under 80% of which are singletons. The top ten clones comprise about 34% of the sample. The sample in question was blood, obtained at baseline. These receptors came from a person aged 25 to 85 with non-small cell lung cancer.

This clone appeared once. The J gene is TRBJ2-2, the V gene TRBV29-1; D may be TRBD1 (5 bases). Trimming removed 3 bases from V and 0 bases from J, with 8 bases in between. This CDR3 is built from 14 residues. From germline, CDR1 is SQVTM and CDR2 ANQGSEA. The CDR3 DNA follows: TGCAGCGTTGAGGAGACAGCGAACACCGGGGAGCTGTTTTTT. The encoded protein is CSVEETANTGELFF.

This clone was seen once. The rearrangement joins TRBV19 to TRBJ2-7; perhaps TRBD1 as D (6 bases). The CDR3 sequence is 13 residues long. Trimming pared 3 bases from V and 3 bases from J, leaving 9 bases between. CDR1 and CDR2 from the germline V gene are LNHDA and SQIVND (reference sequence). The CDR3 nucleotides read TGTGCCAGTAGTATCACAGGGTACTACGAGCAGTACTTC. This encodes CASSITGYYEQYF.

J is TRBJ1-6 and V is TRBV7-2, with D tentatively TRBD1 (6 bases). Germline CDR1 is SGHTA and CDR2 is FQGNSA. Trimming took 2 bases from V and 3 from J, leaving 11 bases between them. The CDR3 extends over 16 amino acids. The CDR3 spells CASSLSGQFYNSPLHF. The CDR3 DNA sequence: TGTGCCAGCAGCTTATCTGGACAGTTCTATAATTCACCCCTCCACTTT.

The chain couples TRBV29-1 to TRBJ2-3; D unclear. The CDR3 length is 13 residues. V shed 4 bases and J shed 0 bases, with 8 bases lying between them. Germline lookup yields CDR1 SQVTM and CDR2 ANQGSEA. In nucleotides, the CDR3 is TGCAGCGTTGTTTGGGATAGCACAGATACGCAGTATTTT. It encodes CSVVWDSTDTQYF.

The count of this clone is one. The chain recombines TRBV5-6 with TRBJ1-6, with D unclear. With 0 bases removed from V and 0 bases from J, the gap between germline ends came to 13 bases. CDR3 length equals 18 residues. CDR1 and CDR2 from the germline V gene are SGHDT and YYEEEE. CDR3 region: CASSLGRLGSSYNSPLHF. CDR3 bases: TGTGCCAGCAGCTTGGGGCGACTGGGGAGCTCCTATAATTCACCCCTCCACTTT.

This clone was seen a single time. CDR3 coding DNA: TGTGCCAGTAACCCCAAAGGGAACAGGCGGGAGACCCAGTACTTC. As protein: CASNPKGNRRETQYF. The V and J genes are TRBV19 and TRBJ2-5, with D possibly matching TRBD1 (5 bases). Germline CDR1 and CDR2: LNHDA and SQIVND (reference sequence). This CDR3 is built from 15 residues. Trimming stripped 7 bases from V and 5 bases from J, with 20 bases between.

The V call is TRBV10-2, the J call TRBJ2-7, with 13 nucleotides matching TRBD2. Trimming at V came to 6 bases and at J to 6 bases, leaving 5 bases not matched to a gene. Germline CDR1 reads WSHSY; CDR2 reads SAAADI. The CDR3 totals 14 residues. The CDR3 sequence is CASRGLAGETEQYF. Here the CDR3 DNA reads TGCGCCAGCAGAGGACTAGCGGGGGAAACCGAGCAGTACTTC.

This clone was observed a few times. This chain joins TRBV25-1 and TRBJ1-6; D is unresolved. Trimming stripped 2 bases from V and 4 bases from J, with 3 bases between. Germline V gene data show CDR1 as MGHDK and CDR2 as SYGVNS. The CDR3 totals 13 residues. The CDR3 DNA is TGTGCCAGCAGTGAACAGTATAATTCACCCCTCCACTTT. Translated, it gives CASSEQYNSPLHF. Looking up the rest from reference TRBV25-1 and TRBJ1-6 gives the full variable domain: EADIYQTPRYLVIGTGKKITLECSQTMGHDKMYWYQQDPGMELHLIHYSYGVNSTEKGDLSSESTVSRIRTEHFPLTLESARPSHTSQYLCASSEQYNSPLHFGNGTRLTVT.

CDR3 sequence reads: CASSQGAGGFYEQYF. The CDR3 DNA reads as TGCGCCAGCAGCCAAGGGGCGGGGGGTTTCTACGAGCAGTACTTC. The gene calls are TRBV4-3 and TRBJ2-7, with 8 bases identical to TRBD2. Unmatched junction bases numbered 5, after V lost 1 base and J lost 3 bases. Germline lookup yields CDR1 LGHNA and CDR2 YSLEER. The CDR3 has 15 amino acids.

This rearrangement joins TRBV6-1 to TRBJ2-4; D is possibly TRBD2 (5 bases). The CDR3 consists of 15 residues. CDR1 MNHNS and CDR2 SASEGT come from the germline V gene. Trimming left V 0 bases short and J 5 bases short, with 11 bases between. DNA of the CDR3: TGTGCCAGCAGTGAAGCGCACGGGGTAGAAAACATTCAGTACTTC. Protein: CASSEAHGVENIQYF.

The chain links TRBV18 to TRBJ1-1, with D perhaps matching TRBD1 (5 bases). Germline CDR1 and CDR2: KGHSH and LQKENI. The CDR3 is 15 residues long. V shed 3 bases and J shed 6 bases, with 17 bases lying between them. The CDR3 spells CASSPSARESAEAFF. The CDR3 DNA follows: TGTGCCAGCTCACCGTCCGCCAGGGAGAGCGCTGAAGCTTTCTTT.

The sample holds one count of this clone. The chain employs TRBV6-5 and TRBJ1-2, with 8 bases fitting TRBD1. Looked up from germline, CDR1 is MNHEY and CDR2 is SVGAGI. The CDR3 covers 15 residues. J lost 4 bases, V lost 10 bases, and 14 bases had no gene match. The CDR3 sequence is CATLKSAGGAYGYTF. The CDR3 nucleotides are TGTGCCACCCTAAAGTCGGCAGGGGGCGCCTATGGCTACACCTTC.

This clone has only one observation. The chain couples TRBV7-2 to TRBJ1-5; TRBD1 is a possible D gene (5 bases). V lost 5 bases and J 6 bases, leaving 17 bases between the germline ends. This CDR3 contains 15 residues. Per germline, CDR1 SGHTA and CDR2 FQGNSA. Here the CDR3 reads CASSTPGRGPQPQHF. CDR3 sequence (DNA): TGTGCCAGCAGCACACCGGGGAGGGGACCTCAGCCCCAGCATTTT. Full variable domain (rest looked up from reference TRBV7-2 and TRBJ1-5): GAGVSQSPSNKVTEKGKDVELRCDPISGHTALYWYRQSLGQGLEFLIYFQGNSAPDKSGLPSDRFSAERTGGSVSTLTIQRTQQEDSAVYLCASSTPGRGPQPQHFGDGTRLSIL.

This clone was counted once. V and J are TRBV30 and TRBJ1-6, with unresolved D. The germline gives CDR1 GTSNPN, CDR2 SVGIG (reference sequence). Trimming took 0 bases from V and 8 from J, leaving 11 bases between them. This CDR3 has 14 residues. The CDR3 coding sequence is TGTGCCTGGAGTGTACAAGGCTCCTATTCACCCCTCCACTTT. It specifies CAWSVQGSYSPLHF.